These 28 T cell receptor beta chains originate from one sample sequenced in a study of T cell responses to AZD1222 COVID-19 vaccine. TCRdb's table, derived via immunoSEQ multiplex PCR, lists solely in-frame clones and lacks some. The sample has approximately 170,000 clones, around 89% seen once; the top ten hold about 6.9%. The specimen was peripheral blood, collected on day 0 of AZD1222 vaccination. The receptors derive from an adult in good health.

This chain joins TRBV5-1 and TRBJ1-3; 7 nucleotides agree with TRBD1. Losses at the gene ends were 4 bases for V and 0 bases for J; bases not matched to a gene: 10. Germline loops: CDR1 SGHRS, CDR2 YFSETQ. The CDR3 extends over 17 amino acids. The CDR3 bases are TGCGCCAGCAGCCCGAGGACAGGCTTCATCTCTGGAAACACCATATATTTT. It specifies CASSPRTGFISGNTIYF.

CDR3 DNA sequence: TGTGCCTGGAGTGCGGGGGATGGCGGTCAGCCCCAGCATTTT. The encoded protein is CAWSAGDGGQPQHF. The rearrangement links TRBV30 to TRBJ1-5; maybe TRBD1 (5 bases). The CDR3 spans 14 residues. Germline CDR1 and CDR2: GTSNPN and SVGIG (reference sequence). Trimming cost V 1 base and J 6 bases, with 13 bases left between them.

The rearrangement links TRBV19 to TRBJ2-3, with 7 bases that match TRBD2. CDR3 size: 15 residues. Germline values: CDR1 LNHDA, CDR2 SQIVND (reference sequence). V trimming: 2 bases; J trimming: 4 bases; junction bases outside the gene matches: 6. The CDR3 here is CASSIQAGRSDTQYF. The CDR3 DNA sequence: TGTGCCAGTAGTATACAAGCGGGGCGTTCAGATACGCAGTATTTT.

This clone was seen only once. CDR3 DNA: TGCGCCAGCAGCTTGGAGGCACCAACCGGTCGGACTGAAGCTTTCTTT. Translation gives CASSLEAPTGRTEAFF. V gene TRBV5-1 combines with J gene TRBJ1-1; no firm D call. Trimming shortened V by 0 bases and J by 5 bases, and 17 bases separated the two germline ends. There are 16 residues in the CDR3. Germline CDR1 is SGHRS and CDR2 is YFSETQ.

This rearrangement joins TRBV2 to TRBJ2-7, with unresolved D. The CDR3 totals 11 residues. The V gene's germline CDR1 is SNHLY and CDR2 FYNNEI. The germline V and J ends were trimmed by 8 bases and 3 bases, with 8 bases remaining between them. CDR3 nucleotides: TGTGCCAGCGGTACTGACTACGAGCAGTACTTC. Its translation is CASGTDYEQYF.

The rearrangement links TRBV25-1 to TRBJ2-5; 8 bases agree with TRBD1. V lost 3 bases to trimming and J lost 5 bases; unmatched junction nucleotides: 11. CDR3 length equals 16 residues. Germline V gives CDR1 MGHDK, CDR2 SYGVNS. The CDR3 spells CASSEDRVIFTETQYF. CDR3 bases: TGTGCCAGCAGTGAGGACAGGGTTATCTTCACGGAGACCCAGTACTTC. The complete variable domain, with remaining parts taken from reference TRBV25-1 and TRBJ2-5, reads EADIYQTPRYLVIGTGKKITLECSQTMGHDKMYWYQQDPGMELHLIHYSYGVNSTEKGDLSSESTVSRIRTEHFPLTLESARPSHTSQYLCASSEDRVIFTETQYFGPGTRLLVL.

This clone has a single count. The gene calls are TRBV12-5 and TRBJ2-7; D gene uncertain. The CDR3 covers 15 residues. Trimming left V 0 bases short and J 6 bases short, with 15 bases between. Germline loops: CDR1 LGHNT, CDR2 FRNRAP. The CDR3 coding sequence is TGTGCTAGTGGTTTGGTACGTAAAGGTCTGGGCGAGCAGTACGTC. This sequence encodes CASGLVRKGLGEQYV.

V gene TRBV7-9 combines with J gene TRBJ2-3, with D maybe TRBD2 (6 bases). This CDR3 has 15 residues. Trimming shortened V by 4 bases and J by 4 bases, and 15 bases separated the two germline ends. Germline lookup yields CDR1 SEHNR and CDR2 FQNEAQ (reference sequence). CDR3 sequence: CASSSNRGSADTQYF. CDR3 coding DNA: TGTGCCAGCAGCTCGAATCGGGGGAGCGCAGATACGCAGTATTTT. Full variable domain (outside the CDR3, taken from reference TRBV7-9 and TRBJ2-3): DTGVSQNPRHKITKRGQNVTFRCDPISEHNRLYWYRQTLGQGPEFLTYFQNEAQLEKSRLLSDRFSAERPKGSFSTLEIQRTEQGDSAMYLCASSSNRGSADTQYFGPGTRLTVL.

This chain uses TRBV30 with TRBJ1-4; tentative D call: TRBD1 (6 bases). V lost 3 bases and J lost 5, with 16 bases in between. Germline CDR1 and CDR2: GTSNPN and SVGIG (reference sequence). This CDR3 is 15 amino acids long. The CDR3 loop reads CAWRTQGNFNEKLFF. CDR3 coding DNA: TGTGCCTGGAGGACACAGGGAAACTTCAATGAAAAACTGTTTTTT. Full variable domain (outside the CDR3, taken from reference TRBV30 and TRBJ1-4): SQTIHQWPATLVQPVGSPLSLECTVEGTSNPNLYWYRQAAGRGLQLLFYSVGIGQISSEVPQNLSASRPQDRQFILSSKKLLLSDSGFYLCAWRTQGNFNEKLFFGSGTQLSVL.

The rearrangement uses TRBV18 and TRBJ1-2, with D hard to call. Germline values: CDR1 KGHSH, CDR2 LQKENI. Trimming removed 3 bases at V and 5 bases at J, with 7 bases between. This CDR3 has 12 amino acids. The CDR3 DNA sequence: TGTGCCAGCTCACCCGGAGCTTATGGCTACACCTTC. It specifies CASSPGAYGYTF.

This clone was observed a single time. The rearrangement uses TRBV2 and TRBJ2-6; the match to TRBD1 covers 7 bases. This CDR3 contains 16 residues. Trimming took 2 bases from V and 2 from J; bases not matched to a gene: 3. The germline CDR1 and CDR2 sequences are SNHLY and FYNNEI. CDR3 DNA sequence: TGTGCCAGCAGTGAATTAGGGGGCACTGGGGCCAACGTCCTGACTTTC. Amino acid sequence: CASSELGGTGANVLTF.

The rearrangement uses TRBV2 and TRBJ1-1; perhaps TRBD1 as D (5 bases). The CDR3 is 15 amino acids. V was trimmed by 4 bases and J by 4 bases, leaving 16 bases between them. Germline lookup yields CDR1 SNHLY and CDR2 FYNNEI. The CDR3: CASSARHRGGTEAFF. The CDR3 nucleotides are TGTGCCAGCAGTGCCCGACATCGGGGCGGCACTGAAGCTTTCTTT.

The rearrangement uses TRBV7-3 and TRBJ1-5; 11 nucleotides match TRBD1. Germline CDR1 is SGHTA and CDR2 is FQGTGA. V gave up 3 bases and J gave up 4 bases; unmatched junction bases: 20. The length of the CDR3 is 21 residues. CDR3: CASSLSKPRDRGLVGNQPQHF. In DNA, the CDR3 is TGTGCCAGCAGCTTGTCCAAACCCCGGGACAGGGGGTTGGTTGGTAATCAGCCCCAGCATTTT. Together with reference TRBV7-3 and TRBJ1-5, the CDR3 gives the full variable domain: GAGVSQTPSNKVTEKGKYVELRCDPISGHTALYWYRQSLGQGPEFLIYFQGTGAADDSGLPNDRFFAVRPEGSVSTLKIQRTERGDSAVYLCASSLSKPRDRGLVGNQPQHFGDGTRLSIL.

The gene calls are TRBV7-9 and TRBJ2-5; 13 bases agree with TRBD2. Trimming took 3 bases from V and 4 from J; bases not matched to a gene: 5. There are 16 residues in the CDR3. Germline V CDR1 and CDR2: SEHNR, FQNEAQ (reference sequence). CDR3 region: CASSLWTSGGTETQYF. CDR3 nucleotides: TGTGCCAGCAGCTTGTGGACTAGCGGGGGCACAGAGACCCAGTACTTC.

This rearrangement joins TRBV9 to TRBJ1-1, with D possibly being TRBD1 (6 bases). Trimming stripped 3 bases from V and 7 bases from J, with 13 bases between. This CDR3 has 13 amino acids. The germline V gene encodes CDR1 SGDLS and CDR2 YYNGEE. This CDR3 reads CASSEYRAGEAFF. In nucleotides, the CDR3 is TGTGCCAGCAGCGAGTACAGGGCCGGTGAAGCTTTCTTT.

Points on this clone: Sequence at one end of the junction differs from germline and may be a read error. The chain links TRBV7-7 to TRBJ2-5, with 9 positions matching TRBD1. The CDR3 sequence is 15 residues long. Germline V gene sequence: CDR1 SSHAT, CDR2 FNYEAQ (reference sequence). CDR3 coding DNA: TGTGCTAGCAGCCCGGGACAGGGTTACCAAGAGACCCAGTACTTC. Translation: CASSPGQGYQETQYF.

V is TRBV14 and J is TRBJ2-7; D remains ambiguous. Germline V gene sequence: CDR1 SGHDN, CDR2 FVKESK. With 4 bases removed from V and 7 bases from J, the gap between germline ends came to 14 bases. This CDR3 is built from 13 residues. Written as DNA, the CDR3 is TGTGCCAGCAGCCCGGCTCCCGTTGGTGAGCAGTACTTC. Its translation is CASSPAPVGEQYF. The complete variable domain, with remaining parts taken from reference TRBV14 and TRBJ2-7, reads EAGVTQFPSHSVIEKGQTVTLRCDPISGHDNLYWYRRVMGKEIKFLLHFVKESKQDESGMPNNRFLAERTGGTYSTLKVQPAELEDSGVYFCASSPAPVGEQYFGPGTRLTVT.

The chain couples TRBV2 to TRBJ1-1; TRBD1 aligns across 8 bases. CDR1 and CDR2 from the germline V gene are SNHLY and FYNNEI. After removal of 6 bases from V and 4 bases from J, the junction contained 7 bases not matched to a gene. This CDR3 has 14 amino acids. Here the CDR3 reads CASRGTGGATEAFF. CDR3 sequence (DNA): TGTGCCAGCAGGGGAACAGGGGGGGCCACTGAAGCTTTCTTT. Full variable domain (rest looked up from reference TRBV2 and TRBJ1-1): EPEVTQTPSHQVTQMGQEVILRCVPISNHLYFYWYRQILGQKVEFLVSFYNNEISEKSEIFDDQFSVERPDGSNFTLKIRSTKLEDSAMYFCASRGTGGATEAFFGQGTRLTVV.

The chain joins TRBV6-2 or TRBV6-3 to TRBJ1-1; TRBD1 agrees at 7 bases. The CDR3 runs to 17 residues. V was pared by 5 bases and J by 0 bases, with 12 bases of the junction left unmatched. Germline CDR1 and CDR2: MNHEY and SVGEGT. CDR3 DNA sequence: TGTGCCAGCAGTGCATGGACAGGACCCGTCTTGAACACTGAAGCTTTCTTT. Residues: CASSAWTGPVLNTEAFF.

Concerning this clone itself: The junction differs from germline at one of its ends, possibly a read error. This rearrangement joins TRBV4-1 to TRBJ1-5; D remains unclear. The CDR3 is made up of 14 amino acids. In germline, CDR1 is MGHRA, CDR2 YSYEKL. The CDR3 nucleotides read TGCGCCAGCAGCCAAGATATTACCAATCGGCCCCAGCATTTT. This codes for CASSQDITNRPQHF.

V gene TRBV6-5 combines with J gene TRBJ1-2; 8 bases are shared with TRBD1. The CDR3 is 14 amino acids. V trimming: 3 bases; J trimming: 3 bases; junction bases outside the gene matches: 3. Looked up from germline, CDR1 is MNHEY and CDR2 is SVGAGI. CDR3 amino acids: CASSYRTGHYGYTF. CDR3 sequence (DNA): TGTGCCAGCAGTTATCGGACAGGGCACTATGGCTACACCTTC.

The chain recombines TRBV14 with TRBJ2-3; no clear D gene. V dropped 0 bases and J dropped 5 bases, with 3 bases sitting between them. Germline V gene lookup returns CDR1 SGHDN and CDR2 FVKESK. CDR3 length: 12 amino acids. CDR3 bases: TGTGCCAGCAGCCAAGATTTAGATACGCAGTATTTT. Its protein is CASSQDLDTQYF.

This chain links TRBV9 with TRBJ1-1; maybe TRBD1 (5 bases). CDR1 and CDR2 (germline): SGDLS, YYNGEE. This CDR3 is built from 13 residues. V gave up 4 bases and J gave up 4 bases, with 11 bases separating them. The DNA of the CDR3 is TGTGCCAGCAGCTTGGACATGTCCACTGAAGCTTTCTTT. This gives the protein CASSLDMSTEAFF.

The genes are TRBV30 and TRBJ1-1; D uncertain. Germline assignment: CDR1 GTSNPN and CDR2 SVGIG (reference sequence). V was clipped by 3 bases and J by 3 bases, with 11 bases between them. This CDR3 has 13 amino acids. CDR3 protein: CAWSLWGYTEAFF. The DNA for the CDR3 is TGTGCCTGGAGCCTCTGGGGTTACACTGAAGCTTTCTTT.

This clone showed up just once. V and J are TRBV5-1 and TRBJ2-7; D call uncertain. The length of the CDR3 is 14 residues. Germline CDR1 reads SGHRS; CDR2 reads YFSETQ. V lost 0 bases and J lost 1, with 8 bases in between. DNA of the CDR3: TGCGCCAGCAGCTTGGGAACTCCGTCCTACGAGCAGTACGTC. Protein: CASSLGTPSYEQYV.

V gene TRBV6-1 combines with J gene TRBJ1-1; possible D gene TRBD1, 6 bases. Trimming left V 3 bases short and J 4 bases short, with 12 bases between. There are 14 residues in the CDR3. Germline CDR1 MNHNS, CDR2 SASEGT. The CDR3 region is CASSDRGGATEAFF. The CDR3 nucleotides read TGTGCCAGCAGTGATCGGGGGGGGGCCACTGAAGCTTTCTTT.

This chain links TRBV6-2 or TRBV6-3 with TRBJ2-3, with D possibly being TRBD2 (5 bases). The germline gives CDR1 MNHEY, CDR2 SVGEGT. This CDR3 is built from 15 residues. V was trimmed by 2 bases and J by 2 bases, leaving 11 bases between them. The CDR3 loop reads CASSYDLAYTDTQYF. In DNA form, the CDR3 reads TGTGCCAGCAGTTACGATCTAGCTTACACAGATACGCAGTATTTT.

CDR3 sequence reads: CASSTDRGHDEQYF. The CDR3 DNA follows: TGTGCCAGCAGCACCGACAGGGGGCACGACGAGCAGTACTTC. The J gene is TRBJ2-7, the V gene TRBV7-8, with 10 bases that match TRBD1. Trimming at V came to 5 bases and at J to 5 bases, leaving 6 bases not matched to a gene. Germline-derived CDR1 and CDR2 are SGHVS and FQNEAQ. The CDR3 spans 14 residues.